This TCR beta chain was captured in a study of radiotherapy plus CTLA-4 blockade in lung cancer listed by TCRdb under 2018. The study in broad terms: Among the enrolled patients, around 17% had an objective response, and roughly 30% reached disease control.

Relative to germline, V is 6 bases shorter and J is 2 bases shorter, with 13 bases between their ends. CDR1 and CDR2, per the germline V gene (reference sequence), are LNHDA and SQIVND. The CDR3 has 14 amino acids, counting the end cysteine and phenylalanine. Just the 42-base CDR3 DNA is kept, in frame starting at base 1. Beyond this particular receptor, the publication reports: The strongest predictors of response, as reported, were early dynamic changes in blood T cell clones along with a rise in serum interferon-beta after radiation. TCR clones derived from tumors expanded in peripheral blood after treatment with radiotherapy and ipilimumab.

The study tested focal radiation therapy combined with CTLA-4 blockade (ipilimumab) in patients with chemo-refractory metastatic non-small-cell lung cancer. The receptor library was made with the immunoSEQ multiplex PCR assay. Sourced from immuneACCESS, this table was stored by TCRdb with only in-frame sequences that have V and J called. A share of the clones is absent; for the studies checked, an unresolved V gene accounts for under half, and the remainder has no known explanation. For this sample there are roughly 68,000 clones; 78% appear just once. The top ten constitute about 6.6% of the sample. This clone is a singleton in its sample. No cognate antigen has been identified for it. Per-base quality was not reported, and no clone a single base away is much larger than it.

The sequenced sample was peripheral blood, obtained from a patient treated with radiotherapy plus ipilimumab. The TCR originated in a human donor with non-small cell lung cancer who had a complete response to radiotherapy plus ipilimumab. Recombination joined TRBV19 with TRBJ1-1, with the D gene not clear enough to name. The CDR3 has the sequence CASRVPRGNTEAFF. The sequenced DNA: TGTGCCAGTAGAGTCCCCCGGGGTAACACTGAAGCTTTCTTT.